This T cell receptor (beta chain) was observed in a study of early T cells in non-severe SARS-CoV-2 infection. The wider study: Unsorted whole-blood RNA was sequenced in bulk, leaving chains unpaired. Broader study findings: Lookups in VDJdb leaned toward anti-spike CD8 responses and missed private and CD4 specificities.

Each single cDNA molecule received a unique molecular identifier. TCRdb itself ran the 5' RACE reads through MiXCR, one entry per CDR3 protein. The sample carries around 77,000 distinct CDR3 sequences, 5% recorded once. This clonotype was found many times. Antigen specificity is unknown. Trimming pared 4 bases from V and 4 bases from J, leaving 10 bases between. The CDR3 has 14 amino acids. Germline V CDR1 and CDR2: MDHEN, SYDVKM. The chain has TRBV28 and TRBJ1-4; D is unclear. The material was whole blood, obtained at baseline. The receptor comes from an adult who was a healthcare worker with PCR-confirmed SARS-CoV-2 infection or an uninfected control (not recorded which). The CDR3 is CASSSWASNEKLFF. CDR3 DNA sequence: TGTGCCAGCAGTTCCTGGGCCAGTAATGAAAAACTGTTTTTT.